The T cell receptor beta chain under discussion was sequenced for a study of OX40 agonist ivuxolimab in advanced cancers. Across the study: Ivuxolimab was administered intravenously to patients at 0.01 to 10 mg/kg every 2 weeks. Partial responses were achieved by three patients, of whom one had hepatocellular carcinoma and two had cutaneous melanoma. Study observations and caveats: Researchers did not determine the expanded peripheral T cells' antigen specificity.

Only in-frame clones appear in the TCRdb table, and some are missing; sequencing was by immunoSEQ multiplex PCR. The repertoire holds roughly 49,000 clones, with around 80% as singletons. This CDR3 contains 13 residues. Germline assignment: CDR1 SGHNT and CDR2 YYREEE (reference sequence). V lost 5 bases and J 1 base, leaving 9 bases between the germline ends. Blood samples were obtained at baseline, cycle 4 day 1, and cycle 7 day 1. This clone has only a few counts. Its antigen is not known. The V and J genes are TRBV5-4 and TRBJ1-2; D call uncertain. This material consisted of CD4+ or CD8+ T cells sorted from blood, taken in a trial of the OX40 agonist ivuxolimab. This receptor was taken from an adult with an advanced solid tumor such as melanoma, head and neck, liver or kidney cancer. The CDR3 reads CASRTEINYGYTF. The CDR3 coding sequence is TGTGCCAGCAGGACTGAGATTAACTATGGCTACACCTTC. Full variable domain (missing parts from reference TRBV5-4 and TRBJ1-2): ETGVTQSPTHLIKTRGQQVTLRCSSQSGHNTVSWYQQALGQGPQFIFQYYREEENGRGNFPPRFSGLQFPNYSSELNVNALELDDSALYLCASRTEINYGYTFGSGTRLTVV.